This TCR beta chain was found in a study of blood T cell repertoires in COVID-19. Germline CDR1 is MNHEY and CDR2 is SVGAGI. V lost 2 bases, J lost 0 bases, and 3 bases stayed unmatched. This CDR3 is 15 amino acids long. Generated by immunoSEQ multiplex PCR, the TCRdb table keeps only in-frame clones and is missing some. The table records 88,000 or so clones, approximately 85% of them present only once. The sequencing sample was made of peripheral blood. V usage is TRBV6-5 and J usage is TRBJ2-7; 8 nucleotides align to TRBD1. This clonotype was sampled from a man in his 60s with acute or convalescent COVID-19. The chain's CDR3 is CASSYRDRSSYEQYF. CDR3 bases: TGTGCCAGCAGTTACCGGGACAGGAGCTCCTACGAGCAGTACTTC.